This entry lists 21 T cell receptor beta chains sequenced from one sample in a study of T-cell reconstitution after alpha-beta-depleted transplantation in children. It was with unique molecular identifiers that the TCRbeta library was prepared. TCRdb called the PCR reads again in MiXCR, with one record for every CDR3 protein. The sample records 700,000 to 950,000 distinct CDR3 sequences, 15% to 20% being singletons. The specimen comprised PBMCs, mostly from graft donor cells, sampled 360 days after TCRalphabeta/CD19-depleted stem cell transplant. The receptors were sampled from a male patient aged 5 to 17 who had a stem cell transplant for acute lymphoblastic leukemia, so the T cells may come from the graft donor.

There are a few counts of this clonotype. Because the CDR3's place on the DNA is in doubt, the DNA is left out and the CDR3 is given as listed by TCRdb. The rearrangement joins TRBV21-1 to TRBJ1-1; the table's D call, TRBD1, has no DNA check behind it. TRBV21-1 is marked as a pseudogene. From its first to its last residue, the CDR3 has 16 amino acids. The CDR3 reads CASSKVWGQGNTEAFF.

In its sample, this clonotype was seen a few times. The chain carries TRBV12-3 or TRBV12-4 and TRBJ2-6, with D perhaps given as TRBD1 or TRBD2 (5 bases each). V was clipped by 2 bases and J by 2 bases, with 10 bases between them. This CDR3 has 16 residues. CDR3 amino acids: CASSLLTGPGANVLTF. CDR3 sequence (DNA): TGTGCCAGCAGTTTATTAACGGGACCTGGGGCCAACGTCCTGACTTTC.

This CDR3 is CAISGPNPGLASNEQFF. The CDR3 DNA follows: TGTGCCATCAGTGGCCCGAACCCGGGACTAGCTAGTAATGAGCAGTTCTTC. V and J are TRBV10-3 and TRBJ2-1; 9 bases fit TRBD2. From germline, CDR1 is ENHRY and CDR2 SYGVKD. With 4 bases clipped from V and 7 bases from J, the junction kept 14 bases outside the gene matches. The CDR3 totals 17 residues.

This clonotype has a handful of counts. The rearrangement uses TRBV9 and TRBJ2-7; D is unclear. This CDR3 spans 13 amino acids. Looked up from germline, CDR1 is SGDLS and CDR2 is YYNGEE. V lost 3 bases and J lost 8, with 15 bases in between. The CDR3 DNA reads as TGTGCCAGCAGCGCCCCCCCCAAGGACCAGCAGTACTTC. Residues: CASSAPPKDQQYF.

This clonotype has more than one count but fewer than ten. The chain is built from TRBV9 and TRBJ1-1, with D unclear. CDR3 length: 15 amino acids. V was clipped by 0 bases and J by 0 bases, with 9 bases between them. CDR1 and CDR2 from the germline V gene are SGDLS and YYNGEE. The CDR3 is CASSVGGLLNTEAFF. The DNA for the CDR3 is TGTGCCAGCAGCGTAGGCGGACTTTTGAACACTGAAGCTTTCTTT.

A few counts support this clonotype. The chain carries TRBV20-1 and TRBJ1-5; a weak D match, TRBD1 (6 bases). Per the germline V gene, CDR1 is DFQATT and CDR2 is SNEGSKA (reference sequence). The CDR3 extends over 14 amino acids. Trimming took 5 bases from V and 6 from J, leaving 17 bases between them. The CDR3 region has the DNA TGCAGTGCTCCTCCAACAGGGTTAGCTCAGCCCCAGCATTTT. Translating gives CSAPPTGLAQPQHF.

This rearrangement joins TRBV29-1 to TRBJ2-1; 12 nucleotides line up with TRBD2. The J segment lost 4 bases and the V segment lost 6 bases, leaving 4 bases of the junction unmatched. This CDR3 is 14 amino acids long. Germline V gene data show CDR1 as SQVTM and CDR2 as ANQGSEA. The CDR3 nucleotides read TGCAGCGTAAGCGGACTAGCGGGATACAATGAGCAGTTCTTC. As protein: CSVSGLAGYNEQFF.

This clonotype was seen only a few times. CDR3 sequence reads: CASTRGEDREGEKLFF. DNA of the CDR3: TGTGCCAGTACTCGCGGAGAGGACAGAGAGGGTGAAAAACTGTTTTTT. The chain recombines TRBV12-3 or TRBV12-4 with TRBJ1-4; D possibly corresponds to TRBD1 (6 bases). The CDR3 runs to 16 residues. The V and J ends lost 9 bases and 7 bases respectively, with 24 bases between them.

The rearrangement joins TRBV10-3 to TRBJ2-2, with TRBD1 matching over 7 bases. V gave up 2 bases and J gave up 4 bases; unmatched junction bases: 10. The CDR3 loop spans 17 amino acids. Germline V gene sequence: CDR1 ENHRY, CDR2 SYGVKD. The CDR3, as DNA: TGTGCCATCAGTGAGCTAAACAGGGGCAGAGGCACCGGGGAGCTGTTTTTT. The encoded protein is CAISELNRGRGTGELFF.

The chain joins TRBV6-1 to TRBJ1-4, with D unclear. V lost 6 bases and J lost 1, with 9 bases in between. The CDR3 totals 14 residues. The germline V gene encodes CDR1 MNHNS and CDR2 SASEGT. CDR3 residues: CASRISVTNEKLFF. CDR3 bases: TGTGCCAGCAGGATCAGCGTAACTAATGAAAAACTGTTTTTT.

The rearrangement uses TRBV30 and TRBJ2-7; D unresolved. The length of the CDR3 is 15 residues. The ends were cut back, 0 bases at V and 1 base at J, with 13 bases in the middle. In germline, CDR1 is GTSNPN, CDR2 SVGIG (reference sequence). DNA for the CDR3: TGTGCCTGGAGTGTCGGGCAGGACCCATCCTACGAGCAGTACTTC. Residues: CAWSVGQDPSYEQYF.

The chain is built from TRBV7-6 and TRBJ1-4, with D uncertain. V was trimmed by 1 base and J by 0 bases, leaving 12 bases between them. The CDR3 is 17 residues long. The germline V gene encodes CDR1 SGHVS and CDR2 FNYEAQ. Written as DNA, the CDR3 is TGTGCCAGCAGCTTAGTCCAGACAACAACAACTAATGAAAAACTGTTTTTT. Encoded protein: CASSLVQTTTTNEKLFF.

This clonotype was counted ten times or more. The rearrangement uses TRBV27 and TRBJ2-3; D might be TRBD2 (5 bases). The CDR3 is 15 residues long. Germline V CDR1 and CDR2: MNHEY, SMNVEV (reference sequence). Trimming removed 2 bases from V and 0 bases from J, with 9 bases in between. CDR3 sequence: CASSLDRTSTDTQYF. DNA for the CDR3: TGTGCCAGCAGTTTAGATCGGACTAGCACAGATACGCAGTATTTT.

The rearrangement joins TRBV10-1 to TRBJ2-1; TRBD2 might be the D (5 bases). This CDR3 spans 14 amino acids. V dropped 2 bases and J dropped 9 bases, with 14 bases sitting between them. The germline V gene encodes CDR1 WNHNN and CDR2 SYGVQD (reference sequence). CDR3 sequence: CASSENHFAGEQFF. CDR3 in DNA: TGCGCCAGCAGTGAGAATCATTTCGCGGGTGAGCAGTTCTTC.

This chain joins TRBV11-1 and TRBJ2-4; the D gene is possibly TRBD2 (7 bases). Trimming took off 7 bases at V and 0 bases at J, with 19 bases between the two ends. The CDR3 extends over 17 amino acids. Germline values: CDR1 SGHAT, CDR2 FQDESV (reference sequence). The CDR3 spells CASTTNGGLLAKNIQYF. The CDR3 DNA follows: TGTGCCAGCACCACGAACGGGGGGCTATTAGCCAAAAACATTCAGTACTTC.

This clonotype was observed a handful of times. CDR3 region: CSAASSGRGNEQFF. In nucleotides, the CDR3 is TGCAGTGCTGCCTCTAGCGGGAGGGGAAATGAGCAGTTCTTC. The chain carries TRBV20-1 and TRBJ2-1, with 12 bases aligning to TRBD2. The CDR3 is 14 residues long. CDR1 is DFQATT and CDR2 is SNEGSKA in the germline V gene (reference sequence). V dropped 5 bases and J dropped 7; count of bases not matched to a gene: 6.

This clonotype was seen more than once but under ten times. The gene calls are TRBV12-3 or TRBV12-4 and TRBJ2-5, with a possible D match to TRBD2 (5 bases). The CDR3 length is 14 residues. Trimming removed 5 bases from V and 5 bases from J, with 15 bases in between. The CDR3 loop reads CASSPRLSGETQYF. DNA of the CDR3: TGTGCCAGCAGTCCCCGACTGAGCGGTGAGACCCAGTACTTC.

V gene TRBV27 combines with J gene TRBJ1-5, with D possibly being TRBD1 (6 bases). Germline V gene data show CDR1 as MNHEY and CDR2 as SMNVEV (reference sequence). The CDR3 is 15 residues long. The V gene lost 3 bases and the J gene lost 3 bases, with 12 bases spanning the gap. Written as DNA, the CDR3 is TGTGCCAGCAGTTTGATGAGGACAGTCAATCAGCCCCAGCATTTT. Translating it yields CASSLMRTVNQPQHF.

The rearrangement joins TRBV3-1 to TRBJ1-2; tentatively, D is TRBD1 (6 bases). The V end lost 4 bases, the J end lost 4 bases, and 16 bases lay between the germline ends. CDR1 and CDR2 from the germline V gene are LGHDT and YNNKEL (reference sequence). CDR3 size: 15 residues. This chain's CDR3 is CASSPVQDSIYGYTF. The CDR3 coding sequence is TGTGCCAGCAGCCCAGTCCAGGACAGCATCTATGGCTACACCTTC.

The genes are TRBV24-1 and TRBJ2-3; 12 bases line up with TRBD2. There are 17 residues in the CDR3. J gave up 4 bases and V 2 bases, and 6 bases lay outside the gene matches. Germline CDR1 is KGHDR and CDR2 is SFDVKD. CDR3 in amino acids: CATSDSPSGRASDTQYF. The DNA of the CDR3 is TGTGCCACCAGTGATTCTCCTAGCGGGAGGGCATCAGATACGCAGTATTTT.

The chain recombines TRBV20-1 with TRBJ2-3, with 8 bases fitting TRBD1. The CDR3 has 14 amino acids. CDR1 and CDR2 from the germline V gene are DFQATT and SNEGSKA (reference sequence). With 6 bases clipped from V and 10 bases from J, the junction kept 15 bases outside the gene matches. The CDR3 spells CSAPDRVFSRAQYF. CDR3 in DNA: TGCAGTGCGCCGGACAGGGTCTTTTCAAGGGCGCAGTATTTT.